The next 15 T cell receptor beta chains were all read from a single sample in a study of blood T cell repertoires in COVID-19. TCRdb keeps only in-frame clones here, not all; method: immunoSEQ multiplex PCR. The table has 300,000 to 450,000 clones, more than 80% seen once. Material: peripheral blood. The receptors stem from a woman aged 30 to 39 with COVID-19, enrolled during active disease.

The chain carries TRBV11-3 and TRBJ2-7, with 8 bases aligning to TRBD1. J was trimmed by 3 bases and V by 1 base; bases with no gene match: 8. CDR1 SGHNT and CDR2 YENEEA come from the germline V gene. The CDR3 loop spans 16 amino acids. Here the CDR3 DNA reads TGTGCCAGCAGCTTAGGTGTGCAGGGGGCAGACTACGAGCAGTACGTC. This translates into CASSLGVQGADYEQYV.

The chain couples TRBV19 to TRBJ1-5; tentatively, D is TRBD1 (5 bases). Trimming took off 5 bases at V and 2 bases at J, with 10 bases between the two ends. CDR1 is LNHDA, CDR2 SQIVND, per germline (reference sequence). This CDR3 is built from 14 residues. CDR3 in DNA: TGTGCCAGTAGTCTTGAAGGGGGCAATCAGCCCCAGCATTTT. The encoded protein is CASSLEGGNQPQHF.

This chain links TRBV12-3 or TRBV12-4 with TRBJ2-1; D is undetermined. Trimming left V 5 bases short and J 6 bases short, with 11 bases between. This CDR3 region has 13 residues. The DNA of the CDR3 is TGTGCCAGCAGTCTAGTGCTGGCCAATGAGCAGTTCTTC. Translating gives CASSLVLANEQFF.

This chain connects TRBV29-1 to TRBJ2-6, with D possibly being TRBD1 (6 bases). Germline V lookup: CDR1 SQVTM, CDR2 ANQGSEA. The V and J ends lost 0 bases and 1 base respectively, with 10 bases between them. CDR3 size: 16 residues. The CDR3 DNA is TGCAGCGTTGAAGAGGCTACAGGGTCTGGGGCCAACGTCCTGACTTTC. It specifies CSVEEATGSGANVLTF.

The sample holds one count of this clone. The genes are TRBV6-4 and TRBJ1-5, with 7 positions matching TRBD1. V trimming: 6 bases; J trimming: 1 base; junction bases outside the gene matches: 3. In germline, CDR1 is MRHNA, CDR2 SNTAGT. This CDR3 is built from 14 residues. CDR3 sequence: CASSPDRSNQPQHF. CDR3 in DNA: TGTGCCAGCAGCCCGGACAGGAGCAATCAGCCCCAGCATTTT.

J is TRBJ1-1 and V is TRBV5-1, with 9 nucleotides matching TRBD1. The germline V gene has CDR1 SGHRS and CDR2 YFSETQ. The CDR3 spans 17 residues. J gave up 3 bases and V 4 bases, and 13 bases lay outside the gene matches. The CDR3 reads CASSPGTGLIADTEAFF. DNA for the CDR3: TGCGCCAGCAGCCCGGGGACAGGGCTAATCGCGGACACTGAAGCTTTCTTT.

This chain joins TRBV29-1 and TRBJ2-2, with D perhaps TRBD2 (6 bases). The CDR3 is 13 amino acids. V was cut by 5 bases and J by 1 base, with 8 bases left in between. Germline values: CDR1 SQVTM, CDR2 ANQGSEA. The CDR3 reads CSVRDWNTGELFF. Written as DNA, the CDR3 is TGCAGCGTTCGGGACTGGAACACCGGGGAGCTGTTTTTT.

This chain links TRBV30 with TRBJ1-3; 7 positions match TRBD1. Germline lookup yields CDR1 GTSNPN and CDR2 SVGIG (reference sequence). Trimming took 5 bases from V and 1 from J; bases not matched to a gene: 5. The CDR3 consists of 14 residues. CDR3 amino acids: CAWVGQASGNTIYF. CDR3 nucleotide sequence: TGTGCCTGGGTAGGACAGGCGTCTGGAAACACCATATATTTT.

CDR3 bases: TGTGCCAGCTCAGGGGCCATAGGGATGAACACTGAAGCTTTCTTT. Translated, it gives CASSGAIGMNTEAFF. The J gene is TRBJ1-1, the V gene TRBV18; a weak D match, TRBD1 (5 bases). Deletions cut 5 bases from V and 0 bases from J, with 13 bases between. The CDR3 length is 15 residues. Germline CDR1 reads KGHSH; CDR2 reads LQKENI.

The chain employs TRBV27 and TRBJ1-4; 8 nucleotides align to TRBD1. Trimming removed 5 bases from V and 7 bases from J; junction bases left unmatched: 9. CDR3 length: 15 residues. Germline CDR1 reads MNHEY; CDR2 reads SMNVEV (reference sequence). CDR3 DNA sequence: TGTGCCAGCAGTATGATTACAGGGGGAATTGAAAAACTGTTTTTT. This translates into CASSMITGGIEKLFF.

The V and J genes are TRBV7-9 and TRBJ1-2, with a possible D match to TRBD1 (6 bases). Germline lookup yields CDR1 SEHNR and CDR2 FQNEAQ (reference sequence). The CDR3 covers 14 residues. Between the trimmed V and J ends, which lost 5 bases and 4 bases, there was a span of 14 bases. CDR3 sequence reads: CASSPSGGFYGYTF. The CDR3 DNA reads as TGTGCCAGCAGCCCCTCTGGGGGCTTCTATGGCTACACCTTC.

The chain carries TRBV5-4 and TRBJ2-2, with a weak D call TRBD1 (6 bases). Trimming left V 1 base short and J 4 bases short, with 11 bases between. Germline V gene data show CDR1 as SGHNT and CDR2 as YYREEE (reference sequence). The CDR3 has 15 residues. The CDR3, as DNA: TGTGCCAGCAGCTTGATGCGAGGGGGCACCGGGGAGCTGTTTTTT. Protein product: CASSLMRGGTGELFF.

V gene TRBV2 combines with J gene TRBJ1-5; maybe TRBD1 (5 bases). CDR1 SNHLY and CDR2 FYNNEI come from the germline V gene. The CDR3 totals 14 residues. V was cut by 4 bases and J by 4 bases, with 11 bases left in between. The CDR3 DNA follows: TGTGCCAGCAGTGGCGACAGAAGTAATCAGCCCCAGCATTTT. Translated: CASSGDRSNQPQHF.

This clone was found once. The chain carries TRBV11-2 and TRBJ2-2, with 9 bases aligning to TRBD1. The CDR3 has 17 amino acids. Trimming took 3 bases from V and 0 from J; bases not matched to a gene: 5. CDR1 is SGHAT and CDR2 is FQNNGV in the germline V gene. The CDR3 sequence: CASSFRGQGSNTGELFF. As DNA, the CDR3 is TGTGCCAGCAGCTTTCGGGGACAGGGATCGAACACCGGGGAGCTGTTTTTT. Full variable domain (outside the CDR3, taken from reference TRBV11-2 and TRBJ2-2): EAGVAQSPRYKIIEKRQSVAFWCNPISGHATLYWYQQILGQGPKLLIQFQNNGVVDDSQLPKDRFSAERLKGVDSTLKIQPAKLEDSAVYLCASSFRGQGSNTGELFFGEGSRLTVL.

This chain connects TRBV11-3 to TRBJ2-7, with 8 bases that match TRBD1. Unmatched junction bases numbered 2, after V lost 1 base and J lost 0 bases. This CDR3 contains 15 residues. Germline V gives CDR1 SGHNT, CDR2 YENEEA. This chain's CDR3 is CASSLGTGPSYEQYF. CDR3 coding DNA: TGTGCCAGCAGCTTAGGGACAGGGCCCTCCTACGAGCAGTACTTC.